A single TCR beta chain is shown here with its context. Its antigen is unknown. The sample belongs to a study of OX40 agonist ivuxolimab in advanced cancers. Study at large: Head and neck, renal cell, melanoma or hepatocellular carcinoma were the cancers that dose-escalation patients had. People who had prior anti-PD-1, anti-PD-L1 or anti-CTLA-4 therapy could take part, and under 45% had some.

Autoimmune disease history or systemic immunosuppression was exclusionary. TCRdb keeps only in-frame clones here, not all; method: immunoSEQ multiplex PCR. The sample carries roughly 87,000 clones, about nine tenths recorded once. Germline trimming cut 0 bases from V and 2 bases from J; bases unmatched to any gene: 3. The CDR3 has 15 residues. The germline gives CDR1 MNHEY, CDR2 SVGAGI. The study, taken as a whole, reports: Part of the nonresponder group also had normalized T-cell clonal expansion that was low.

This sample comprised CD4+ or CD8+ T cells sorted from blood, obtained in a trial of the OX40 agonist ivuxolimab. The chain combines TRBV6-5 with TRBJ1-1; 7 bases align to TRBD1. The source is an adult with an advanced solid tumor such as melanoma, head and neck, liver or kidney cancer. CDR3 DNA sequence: TGTGCCAGCAGTTACTCGGGACAGATTAACACTGAAGCTTTCTTT. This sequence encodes CASSYSGQINTEAFF.